Described below is a single T cell receptor beta chain sequence and its context. What it recognizes is unknown. The CDR3 is 15 residues long. Germline values: CDR1 SGHRS, CDR2 YFSETQ. V shed 4 bases and J 10 bases; nucleotides not matched to a gene: 14. The data originate from a study of cytomegalovirus exposure and HLA in healthy donors. General observations from the study: That first-cohort TCR clusters tended to co-occur in the 120 or so validation repertoires was found in a later analysis.

Assay: immunoSEQ multiplex PCR; the TCRdb copy retains only in-frame clones and omits some. The data contain about 180,000 clones, less than 85% of them singletons. This clonotype originated in a man aged 18-30 years in good health and CMV-seropositive. V and J are TRBV5-1 and TRBJ2-1; 7 bases line up with TRBD2. Sequencing used PBMCs. CDR3 in amino acids: CASSPIESSGVEQFF. The CDR3 nucleotides are TGCGCCAGCAGCCCCATAGAGTCGAGCGGGGTCGAGCAGTTCTTC.